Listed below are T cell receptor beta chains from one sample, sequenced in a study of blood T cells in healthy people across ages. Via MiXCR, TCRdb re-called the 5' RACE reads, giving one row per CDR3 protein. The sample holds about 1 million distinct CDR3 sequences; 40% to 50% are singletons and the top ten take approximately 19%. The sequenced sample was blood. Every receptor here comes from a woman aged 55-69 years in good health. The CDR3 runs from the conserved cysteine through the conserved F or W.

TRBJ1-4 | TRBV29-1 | CSVQGFNEKLFF
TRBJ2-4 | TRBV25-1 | CASSVLRRQILAKNIQYF
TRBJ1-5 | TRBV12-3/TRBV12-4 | CASSLGTFNQPQHF
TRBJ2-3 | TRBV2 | CASSEEGRGSTDTQYF
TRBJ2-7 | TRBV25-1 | CAPSGGIYEQYF
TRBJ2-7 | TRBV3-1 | CASSPSRGRPYEQYF
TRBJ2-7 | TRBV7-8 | CASSLQGRAYEQYF
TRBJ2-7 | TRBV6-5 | CASSYSWVEQYF
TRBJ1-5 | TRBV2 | CASSMAKGSNQPQHF
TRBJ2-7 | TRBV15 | CATSKVESYEQYF
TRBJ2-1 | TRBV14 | CASSHYKQVLSYNEQFF
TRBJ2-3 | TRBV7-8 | CASSLRDTFTDTQYF
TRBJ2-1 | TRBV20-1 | CSARARRAGVLNEQFF
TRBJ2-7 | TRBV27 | CASSLSGTAAEQYF
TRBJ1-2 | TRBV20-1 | CSARALANYGYTF
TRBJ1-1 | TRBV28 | CASSSPWTGNTEAFF